The rows below give T cell receptor beta chains drawn from one sample of a study of T cell responses to AZD1222 COVID-19 vaccine. Assay: immunoSEQ multiplex PCR; the TCRdb copy retains only in-frame clones and omits some. Of 85,000 to 100,000 clones in the sample, around nine tenths were seen once. The source was peripheral blood, collected 28 days after the second AZD1222 dose. The receptor source for this set is an adult who received the AZD1222 COVID-19 vaccine. Both conserved end residues are part of each CDR3. The order of the fields is D gene, J gene, clone size, V gene, CDR3 DNA, CDR3 protein. D genes are given only for firm matches. The listing skips clone size in some rows; elsewhere it reads once, few, many or a size class.

- TRBJ1-1 - TRBV5-1 TGCGCCAGCAGCTTGGCCCTCAGATATAGTGAAGCTTTCTTT CASSLALRYSEAFF
- TRBJ2-1 - TRBV7-9 TGTGCCAGCAGGGGGTTAGGGGATGAGCAGTTCTTC CASRGLGDEQFF
- TRBJ2-2 - TRBV24-1 TGTGCCACCAGTGATACCCGCCAGATCGGGGAGCTGTTTTTT CATSDTRQIGELFF
- TRBJ2-5 - TRBV11-2 TGTGCCAGCAGCTACGAAGAGACCCAGTACTTC CASSYEETQYF
- TRBJ1-2 - TRBV6-5 TGTGCCAGCTCAGACGCCGGGGTGAGCTATGGCTACACCTTC CASSDAGVSYGYTF
TRBD1 TRBJ1-2 - TRBV27 TGTGCCAGCAGTTCCGGACAGGGCCCTGGCTACACCTTC CASSSGQGPGYTF
- TRBJ1-3 - TRBV21-1 TGTGCCAGCAGCAAAGAAGTGGAGTCCCCCGCTGGAAACACCATATATTTT CASSKEVESPAGNTIYF
- TRBJ1-6 - TRBV14 TGTGCCAGCAGCCTTCAGGTCCTATATTCACCCCTCCACTTT CASSLQVLYSPLHF
TRBD1 TRBJ1-2 - TRBV7-9 TGTGCCAGCAGCTCCGGGACAGGGTATTCCGTGGGGGGCTACACCTTC CASSSGTGYSVGGYTF
TRBD1 TRBJ1-1 - TRBV7-3 TGTGCCAGCAGCTGGGACAGGAACACTGAAGCTTTCTTT CASSWDRNTEAFF
TRBD2 TRBJ2-2 - TRBV7-3 TGTGCCAGCAGCCTTAGCGGGGCCACCGGGGAGCTGTTTTTT CASSLSGATGELFF
TRBD1 TRBJ1-5 - TRBV19 TGTGCCAGTAGGACGGGACAGATAGATAATCAGCCCCAGCATTTT CASRTGQIDNQPQHF
- TRBJ1-6 - TRBV29-1 TGCAGCGCCGGATCTCCAGGTTCACCCCTCCACTTT CSAGSPGSPLHF
TRBD1 TRBJ1-1 - TRBV7-9 TGTGCCAGCAGCTCCTACAGGGGGATGAACACTGAAGCTTTCTTT CASSSYRGMNTEAFF
- TRBJ2-7 - TRBV3-1/TRBV3-2 TGTGCCAGCAGCCAAGTCTCTAGGGGCGAGCAGTACTTC CASSQVSRGEQYF
- TRBJ1-1 - TRBV7-2 TGTGCCAGCAGCCCAATCCTTGGTGAAGCTTTCTTT CASSPILGEAFF
- TRBJ1-1 - TRBV19 TGTGCCAGTAGTATAACAAACAGGAACACTGAAGCTTTCTTT CASSITNRNTEAFF
- TRBJ2-4 - TRBV4-2 TGTGCCAGCAGCCCTCTATCGGGACATGTTTCTCAGTACTTC CASSPLSGHVSQYF
TRBD1 TRBJ2-7 once TRBV4-2 TGTGCCAGCAGCCAACCAACGGGACAGGGGACCTCCTACGAGCAGTACTTC CASSQPTGQGTSYEQYF
TRBD2 TRBJ2-1 once TRBV6-5 TGTGCCAGCAAATCGCGGGAGGGGGGAAGGGATGAGCAGTTCTTC CASKSREGGRDEQFF